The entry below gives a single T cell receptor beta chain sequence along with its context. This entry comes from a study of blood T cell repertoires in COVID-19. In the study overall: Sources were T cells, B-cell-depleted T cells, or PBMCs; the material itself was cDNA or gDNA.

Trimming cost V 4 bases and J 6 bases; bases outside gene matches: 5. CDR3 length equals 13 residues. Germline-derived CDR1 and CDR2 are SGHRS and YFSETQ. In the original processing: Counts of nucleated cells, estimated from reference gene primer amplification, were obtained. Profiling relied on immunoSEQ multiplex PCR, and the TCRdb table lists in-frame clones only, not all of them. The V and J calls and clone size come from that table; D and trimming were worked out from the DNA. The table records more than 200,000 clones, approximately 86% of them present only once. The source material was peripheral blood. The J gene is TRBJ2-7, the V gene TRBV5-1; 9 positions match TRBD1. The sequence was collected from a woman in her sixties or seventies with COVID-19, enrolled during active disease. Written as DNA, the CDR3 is TGCGCCAGCAGCAGGGGACAGGGAGTCGAGCAGTACTTC. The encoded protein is CASSRGQGVEQYF.